The clone carrying this T cell receptor (beta chain) was counted between two and nine times. Its antigen is still unknown. Stated time point: healthy volunteer bleed at 2 weeks. Unseparated into fractions, whole blood served as the source from which total RNA was extracted. The sample originates from a study of human T cells and chemical hapten exposure. On the study more broadly: Small pooled library volume differences mainly caused per-sample TCR yield variation. The study, taken as a whole, reports: After DPC sensitization, TCRs above 1 in 1000 frequency showed no change.

MiXCR, applied by TCRdb to the RACE reads, yields one record per CDR3 protein. The repertoire has about 130,000 distinct CDR3 sequences, approximately 8.3% of them found once; the top ten carry approximately 2%. This CDR3 has 15 amino acids. Germline V CDR1 and CDR2: ENHRY, SYGVKD. V was clipped by 7 bases and J by 6 bases; unmatched bases: 10. The sequenced sample consisted of whole blood. This TCR was sampled from a male donor in good health. Some clones in this sample may be carry-over from other donors' samples. V usage is TRBV10-3 and J usage is TRBJ2-1; 9 nucleotides line up with TRBD2. CDR3 sequence (DNA): TGTGCCATCACCAGGACTAGCGAGAGCCCCAATGAGCAGTTCTTC. Protein product: CAITRTSESPNEQFF.